This T cell receptor (beta chain) was found in a study of blood T cells in healthy people across ages (dated by TCRdb to between 2015 and 2017). With regard to the full study: In model experiments, roughly one uniquely barcoded TCR beta cDNA molecule per two T cells was captured by template switching. The donors were divided into four age groups: young (average approximately 15 years), middle-aged (over 35), aged (about 60) and long-lived (roughly 82). Donors of different ages were randomly distributed across sequencing lanes to avoid experimental bias. The study measured age-related changes in TCR beta repertoire diversity using deep sequencing normalized with unique cDNA molecular identifiers. Using the same blood draw, the study looked at two additional independent replicas of 1 million unique cDNA reads for two donors, one aged 18 to 30 and the other aged 80 or older.

From V the trimming removes 3 bases and from J it removes 8 bases, while the gene matches leave 2 bases of the junction unaccounted for. Including the terminal cysteine and phenylalanine, the CDR3 comprises 14 residues. Only the CDR3 part of the read is kept: 42 bases, read in frame from the first base. The germline V gene encodes CDR1 SGHTA and CDR2 FQGTGA. Donors were around 37 systemically healthy Caucasian individuals from Russia aged roughly 6 to 100 years. Approximately 9 milliliters of peripheral blood were collected from each donor into EDTA-treated Vacutainer tubes. Ficoll-Paque density-gradient centrifugation was used to isolate PBMCs, with at least 7 million obtained per sample. Total RNA, at least 5 micrograms per sample, was extracted from PBMCs with Trizol reagent. Naive CD45RAhigh/CD27high T cell percentages were measured by flow cytometry on a PBMC aliquot from every donor. This clonotype has more than one count but fewer than ten. The specificity of this receptor is unknown. No much larger clone is present one base from it, and per-base qualities are unavailable.

Overall results and qualifications from the work: Bulk unsorted PBMC profiling prevented conclusive comparison of naive and antigen-experienced compartments. Compared with the aged group, the long-lived group had more naive CD4+ T cells, fewer expanded clones and increased TCR diversity, suggesting age selection. Estimates of total diversity from one million sequenced T cells were regarded as lower bounds and underestimates. Donor CMV infection status was unknown, potentially confounding age-related changes in expanded clonotypes. Observed TCR beta diversity correlated strongly with the percentage of naive T cells measured by flow cytometry. Observed TCR beta diversity per million T cells fell roughly linearly with age, and a significant reduction was already apparent by age around 40.

Library prep was done by 5' RACE. The instrument was an Illumina HiSeq 2500. The second PCR ran for roughly 7 to 11 cycles and used a J-beta primer mix along with a sample-barcoded 5' primer. Each TCR beta cDNA molecule received a unique molecular identifier from a template-switch 5' adaptor carrying 12 random nucleotides. Each sample yielded at least 3 million CDR3-containing paired-end reads. All of the RNA was converted into first-strand cDNA using the Mint cDNA synthesis kit, with a TRBC-specific oligonucleotide serving as the primer. After uracil-DNA glycosylase treatment, a first 18-cycle PCR used universal primers M1SS and BC2_uni_R on all cDNA. Concerning the study's data processing: Normalization of each sample was performed by random selection of 1 million high-quality reads, each carrying a distinct molecular identifier. Instead of being binned into consensus sequences, reads that shared molecular identifiers were thrown out. MiTCR, run with a Q25 quality threshold and the strictest error-elimination algorithm, handled CDR3 identification, clonotype clustering and error correction. A nonparametric unseen species model using Euler transformation provided a lower-bound estimate of total TCR beta diversity. TCRdb applied fastp at Q25 and MiXCR to the public reads, then kept only in-frame beta chains. Records with the same CDR3 protein are collapsed into one entry carrying the most frequent genes and DNA. Here the V and J calls rest on TCRdb's processing, not on the authors' analysis. Counted in this sample were fewer than 900,000 distinct CDR3 sequences; roughly 45% of them appeared once. The biggest ten clones account for 20% to 25% of the sample.

The TCR sequence derives from a woman aged 55 to 70 in good health. The sequence is built from TRBV7-3 and TRBJ2-1; a stretch of 12 junction bases matches TRBD2. The sample comprised blood. The CDR3: CASSLASGRDEQFF. The nucleotide sequence reads as follows: TGTGCCAGCAGCTTGGCTAGCGGGAGGGATGAGCAGTTCTTC.